Detailed here is one TCR beta chain. The data derive from a study of blood T cell repertoires in COVID-19. Some clones are missing from TCRdb's copy, which holds only in-frame ones; the method was immunoSEQ multiplex PCR. The data hold roughly 500,000 clones, with 89% observed a single time. The Seattle patients, enrolled during active infection, were followed longitudinally. V lost 8 bases, J lost 3 bases, and 16 bases lay in between. CDR1 and CDR2 (germline): MNHEY, SVGAGI. The length of the CDR3 is 14 residues. The sequencing input was peripheral blood. This receptor was obtained from a man younger than 35 with COVID-19, enrolled during active disease. The gene calls are TRBV6-5 and TRBJ2-5; D not resolved. The CDR3 nucleotides are TGTGCCAGCCGCCTGGTGGTTGGAGAAGAGACCCAGTACTTC. Translated: CASRLVVGEETQYF.